This T cell receptor (beta chain) is from a study of PD-L1 blockade in urothelial cancer. Turning to the study itself: Blood samples had a median of approximately 150,000 T cells, tens of thousands of unique TCRs, and clonality approximately 0.086.

The CDR3 consists of 15 residues. Trimming stripped 8 bases from V and 4 bases from J, with 22 bases between. CDR1 is SQVTM and CDR2 is ANQGSEA in the germline V gene. TCRdb keeps only in-frame clones here, not all; method: immunoSEQ multiplex PCR. The repertoire consists of some 15,000 clones, with approximately 90% occurring once and the leading ten covering approximately 16%. This sequence was found in a man between 70 and 80 years old with urothelial cancer. The gene calls are TRBV29-1 and TRBJ2-3; D is possibly TRBD1 (5 bases). Sequencing was performed on PBMCs, taken around atezolizumab (anti-PD-L1) treatment. The CDR3 is CSPTLMGQGADTQYF. The CDR3 DNA reads as TGCAGCCCCACGTTGATGGGGCAGGGTGCAGATACGCAGTATTTT.